One and the same sample provided the 8 T cell receptor beta chains below, sequenced in a study of blood T cells in healthy people across ages. A second PCR of about 6 to 11 cycles used a sample-barcoded 5' primer and a J-beta primer mix. In TCRdb, the 5' RACE reads were re-called with MiXCR into one record per CDR3 protein. The profile shows about 1.1 million distinct CDR3 sequences, roughly two fifths of them singletons. The sequenced material came from blood. These receptors were obtained from a man aged 18 to 30 in good health.

The chain has TRBV6-2 or TRBV6-3 and TRBJ2-5; 7 bases are a match to TRBD2. With V trimmed by 6 bases and J by 5 bases, 9 bases remained unmatched. Germline V gene lookup returns CDR1 MNHEY and CDR2 SVGEGT. The CDR3 has 14 residues. As DNA, the CDR3 is TGTGCCAGCAGCGAAAGCGGGGCCTTTGAGACCCAGTACTTC. Protein product: CASSESGAFETQYF.

The gene calls are TRBV20-1 and TRBJ2-7; D is unresolved. The V gene's germline CDR1 is DFQATT and CDR2 SNEGSKA (reference sequence). CDR3 length: 12 residues. V gave up 3 bases and J gave up 3 bases, with 9 bases separating them. The CDR3 region is CSASRPGYEQYF. In nucleotides, the CDR3 is TGCAGTGCTAGCCGCCCCGGCTACGAGCAGTACTTC.

The chain carries TRBV5-1 and TRBJ1-3; 9 bases map to TRBD1. CDR3 length: 12 amino acids. The germline V gene encodes CDR1 SGHRS and CDR2 YFSETQ. V was clipped by 8 bases and J by 7 bases; unmatched bases: 4. CDR3 in DNA: TGCGCCAGTACCGGACAGGGGAACACCATATATTTT. Encoded protein: CASTGQGNTIYF.

This clonotype was seen once. This chain links TRBV12-3 or TRBV12-4 with TRBJ1-1; D is unclear. Trimming took 2 bases from V and 0 from J, leaving 16 bases between them. The CDR3 spans 17 residues. The chain's CDR3 is CASSLFILGEVNTEAFF. DNA for the CDR3: TGTGCCAGCAGTTTATTTATCCTCGGAGAAGTGAACACTGAAGCTTTCTTT.

About this clonotype itself: The junction and the germline gene differ at one end; a read error may be behind it. The V gene is TRBV2, the J gene TRBJ2-1; D uncertain. The germline gives CDR1 SNHLY, CDR2 FYNNEI. This CDR3 region has 14 residues. CDR3 DNA sequence: TGTGCCAGCAGTGAGAGGTCACTTTACAGTGAGCAGTTCTTC. It translates to CASSERSLYSEQFF.

The V gene is TRBV9, the J gene TRBJ2-7; 7 nucleotides align to TRBD1. In germline, CDR1 is SGDLS, CDR2 YYNGEE. The V and J ends lost 4 bases and 3 bases, in that order; junction bases with no gene match: 7. The CDR3 is 14 amino acids. The CDR3 region is CASSFGQADYEQYF. The DNA of the CDR3 is TGTGCCAGCAGCTTCGGACAGGCCGACTACGAGCAGTACTTC.

The chain has TRBV9 and TRBJ2-3, with 9 bases matching TRBD1. V lost 4 bases and J lost 6; bases outside the gene matches: 12. Germline CDR1 SGDLS, CDR2 YYNGEE. The CDR3 runs to 16 residues. The CDR3 DNA reads as TGTGCCAGCAGCCCCCAAGGGGGACAGGGACAGGATACGCAGTATTTT. This codes for CASSPQGGQGQDTQYF.

The chain couples TRBV7-2 to TRBJ1-1; D gene uncertain. V was clipped by 4 bases and J by 2 bases, with 8 bases between them. The CDR3 consists of 13 residues. The germline CDR1 and CDR2 sequences are SGHTA and FQGNSA. CDR3 nucleotides: TGTGCCAGCAGCTCCCACCGAAACACTGAAGCTTTCTTT. It yields the protein CASSSHRNTEAFF.